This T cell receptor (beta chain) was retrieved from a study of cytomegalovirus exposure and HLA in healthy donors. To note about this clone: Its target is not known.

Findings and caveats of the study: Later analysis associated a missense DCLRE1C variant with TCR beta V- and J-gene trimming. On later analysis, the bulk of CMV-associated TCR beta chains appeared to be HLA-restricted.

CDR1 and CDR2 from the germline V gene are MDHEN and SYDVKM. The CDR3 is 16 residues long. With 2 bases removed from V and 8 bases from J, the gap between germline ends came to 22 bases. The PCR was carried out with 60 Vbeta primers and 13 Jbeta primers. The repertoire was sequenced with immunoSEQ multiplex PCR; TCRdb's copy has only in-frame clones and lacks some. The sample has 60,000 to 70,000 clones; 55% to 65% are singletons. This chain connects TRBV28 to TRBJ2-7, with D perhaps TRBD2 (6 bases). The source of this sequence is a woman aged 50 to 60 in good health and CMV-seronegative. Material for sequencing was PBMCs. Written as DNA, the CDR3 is TGTGCCAGCAGTTTAGTTGGAGGGCCGGGCCCCTTTCAGCAGTACTTC. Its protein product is CASSLVGGPGPFQQYF.